These 23 T cell receptor beta chains were sequenced from one sample in a study of cytomegalovirus exposure and HLA in healthy donors. TCRdb keeps only in-frame clones here, not all; method: immunoSEQ multiplex PCR. The table lists almost 200,000 clones, about 81% of them singletons. The sequenced material came from PBMCs. The receptor set was obtained from a woman in her twenties or thirties in good health and CMV-seronegative.

The chain employs TRBV6-6 and TRBJ2-3; TRBD1 matches 9 bases. V was clipped by 5 bases and J by 8 bases; unmatched bases: 8. CDR3 length equals 14 residues. Germline V lookup: CDR1 MNHNY, CDR2 SVGAGI (reference sequence). The CDR3 sequence is CASSQGQGPGTQYF. The DNA for the CDR3 is TGTGCCAGCAGTCAGGGACAGGGCCCAGGTACGCAGTATTTT.

The rearrangement uses TRBV19 and TRBJ2-7; D perhaps matches TRBD2 (5 bases). The CDR3 runs to 15 residues. Germline CDR1 and CDR2: LNHDA and SQIVND (reference sequence). Trimming removed 4 bases at V and 3 bases at J, with 16 bases between. This CDR3 reads CASSTTGSGFYEQYF. The CDR3 DNA reads as TGTGCCAGTAGTACCACGGGATCTGGGTTCTACGAGCAGTACTTC.

The V and J genes are TRBV29-1 and TRBJ1-1; 7 bases match TRBD1. Trimming removed 8 bases from V and 0 bases from J; junction bases left unmatched: 6. The CDR3 has 13 residues. The germline V gene has CDR1 SQVTM and CDR2 ANQGSEA. CDR3 region: CSYSGQLNTEAFF. In DNA form, the CDR3 reads TGCAGCTACTCGGGACAGTTGAACACTGAAGCTTTCTTT.

This sequence joins TRBV6-6 and TRBJ2-7; a possible D gene is TRBD2 (5 bases). Looked up from germline, CDR1 is MNHNY and CDR2 is SVGAGI (reference sequence). The ends were cut back, 0 bases at V and 7 bases at J, with 16 bases in the middle. The CDR3 totals 15 residues. The CDR3 region has the DNA TGTGCCAGCAGTTACTCAATGAGTTCAGGAGGAGAGCAGTACTTC. Its protein is CASSYSMSSGGEQYF.

A remark on this clone: The sample contains more than one DNA sequence encoding this CDR3. CDR3 sequence reads: CASSVAGGLVRETQYF. CDR3 sequence (DNA): TGTGCCAGCAGCGTAGCCGGGGGGCTGGTTAGAGAGACCCAGTACTTC. The chain employs TRBV9 and TRBJ2-5, with D maybe TRBD2 (7 bases). CDR1 is SGDLS, CDR2 YYNGEE, per germline. This CDR3 contains 16 residues. Trimming removed 0 bases at V and 4 bases at J, with 16 bases between.

The chain carries TRBV2 and TRBJ2-3; D might be TRBD1 (5 bases). From germline, CDR1 is SNHLY and CDR2 FYNNEI. Trimming shortened V by 6 bases and J by 6 bases, and 13 bases separated the two germline ends. The CDR3 runs to 13 residues. This CDR3 is CASSSVWGDTQYF. The DNA for the CDR3 is TGTGCCAGCAGCTCTGTCTGGGGCGATACGCAGTATTTT.

The chain links TRBV4-2 to TRBJ1-5; no clear D. This CDR3 is 14 amino acids long. Trimming shortened V by 0 bases and J by 6 bases, and 9 bases separated the two germline ends. CDR1 is LGHNA, CDR2 YNFKEQ, per germline. CDR3 amino acids: CASSQDLSSQPQHF. CDR3 DNA: TGTGCCAGCAGCCAAGATCTTTCGAGTCAGCCCCAGCATTTT.

This chain links TRBV5-1 with TRBJ1-5; D is uncertain. The V gene's germline CDR1 is SGHRS and CDR2 YFSETQ. This CDR3 spans 14 amino acids. The V end lost 4 bases, the J end lost 0 bases, and 8 bases lay between the germline ends. CDR3 in amino acids: CASSIDSSNQPQHF. The CDR3 nucleotides read TGCGCCAGCAGCATAGACTCTAGCAATCAGCCCCAGCATTTT.

This clone was picked up many times. J is TRBJ2-1 and V is TRBV9; D is uncertain. This CDR3 contains 14 residues. Trimming removed 0 bases from V and 6 bases from J, with 10 bases in between. CDR1 is SGDLS, CDR2 YYNGEE, per germline. The CDR3, as DNA: TGTGCCAGCAGCGTAGAATACATCAGCAATGAGCAGTTCTTC. Its translation is CASSVEYISNEQFF.

The chain uses TRBV6-6 and TRBJ1-2, with a possible D match to TRBD1 (5 bases). This CDR3 spans 15 amino acids. Germline V gives CDR1 MNHNY, CDR2 SVGAGI (reference sequence). V was clipped by 3 bases and J by 1 base, with 12 bases between them. CDR3 sequence: CASSYSETVNYGYTF. In nucleotides, the CDR3 is TGTGCCAGCAGTTATTCCGAGACAGTTAACTATGGCTACACCTTC.

The genes are TRBV9 and TRBJ2-7, with 12 bases matching TRBD2. The ends lost 0 bases at V and 4 bases at J; junction bases unmatched: 17. The CDR3 has 20 residues. The germline V gene has CDR1 SGDLS and CDR2 YYNGEE. The CDR3 loop reads CASSVGVGLAGPSAHYEQYF. Written as DNA, the CDR3 is TGTGCCAGCAGCGTAGGTGTAGGACTAGCGGGACCTTCAGCCCATTACGAGCAGTACTTC.

Here the CDR3 reads CAWTQGVRTGELFF. DNA for the CDR3: TGTGCCTGGACCCAGGGGGTACGCACCGGGGAGCTGTTTTTT. V usage is TRBV30 and J usage is TRBJ2-2; 7 bases match TRBD1. This CDR3 has 14 amino acids. The ends lost 4 bases at V and 4 bases at J; junction bases unmatched: 6. Germline V gene sequence: CDR1 GTSNPN, CDR2 SVGIG (reference sequence).

This chain uses TRBV19 with TRBJ1-1, with 7 bases that match TRBD1. The CDR3 consists of 11 residues. J was trimmed by 8 bases and V by 7 bases; bases with no gene match: 4. Germline V gene lookup returns CDR1 LNHDA and CDR2 SQIVND (reference sequence). The CDR3 coding sequence is TGTGCCAGTAACCGGGGACAGGAAGCTTTCTTT. Amino acid sequence: CASNRGQEAFF.

V gene TRBV5-1 combines with J gene TRBJ2-5, with a weak D call TRBD2 (5 bases). The germline gives CDR1 SGHRS, CDR2 YFSETQ. CDR3 length: 16 residues. Trimming shortened V by 0 bases and J by 9 bases, and 21 bases separated the two germline ends. The CDR3 is CASSLVSPGVSEAQYF. As DNA, the CDR3 is TGCGCCAGCAGCTTGGTGAGCCCCGGAGTTTCGGAGGCCCAGTACTTC.

Comment on this clone: Possible read error: a much larger clone is one base away. Distinct nucleotide sequences in the sample also encode this CDR3. V and J are TRBV30 and TRBJ2-7, with 11 nucleotides matching TRBD2. Looked up from germline, CDR1 is GTSNPN and CDR2 is SVGIG (reference sequence). J was trimmed by 3 bases and V by 8 bases; bases with no gene match: 18. The CDR3 is made up of 17 amino acids. The CDR3 sequence is CAGWGSGLAGNFYEQYF. The CDR3 region has the DNA TGTGCCGGGTGGGGCAGTGGACTAGCGGGCAATTTCTACGAGCAGTACTTC. The entire variable domain, with the rest obtained from reference TRBV30 and TRBJ2-7, is as follows: SQTIHQWPATLVQPVGSPLSLECTVEGTSNPNLYWYRQAAGRGLQLLFYSVGIGQISSEVPQNLSASRPQDRQFILSSKKLLLSDSGFYLCAGWGSGLAGNFYEQYFGPGTRLTVT.

V usage is TRBV5-4 and J usage is TRBJ2-3; TRBD1 aligns across 9 bases. After removal of 5 bases from V and 3 bases from J, the junction contained 4 bases not matched to a gene. The CDR3 sequence is 14 residues long. The V gene's germline CDR1 is SGHNT and CDR2 YYREEE (reference sequence). The CDR3 spells CASRRDRATDTQYF. The DNA of the CDR3 is TGTGCCAGCAGACGGGACAGGGCGACAGATACGCAGTATTTT. The entire variable domain, with the rest obtained from reference TRBV5-4 and TRBJ2-3, is as follows: ETGVTQSPTHLIKTRGQQVTLRCSSQSGHNTVSWYQQALGQGPQFIFQYYREEENGRGNFPPRFSGLQFPNYSSELNVNALELDDSALYLCASRRDRATDTQYFGPGTRLTVL.

The J gene is TRBJ2-5, the V gene TRBV19; D is undetermined. V shed 5 bases and J shed 4 bases, with 11 bases lying between them. Germline CDR1 and CDR2: LNHDA and SQIVND (reference sequence). The CDR3 is 13 residues long. The CDR3 region is CASSERRRETQYF. The CDR3 coding sequence is TGTGCCAGTAGTGAACGAAGGAGAGAGACCCAGTACTTC.

This clone appeared a few times. The chain is built from TRBV28 and TRBJ1-6, with 7 positions matching TRBD1. The CDR3 is 16 residues long. The germline V gene has CDR1 MDHEN and CDR2 SYDVKM. The V and J ends lost 1 base and 7 bases, in that order; junction bases with no gene match: 7. The CDR3 bases are TGTGCCAGCAGTTTATCGGCAGGGGGGCGCAATTCACCCCTCCACTTT. Residues: CASSLSAGGRNSPLHF.

The chain couples TRBV4-1 to TRBJ1-1; D is unresolved. Trimming left V 8 bases short and J 7 bases short, with 17 bases between. The germline CDR1 and CDR2 sequences are MGHRA and YSYEKL. CDR3 length: 13 amino acids. Here the CDR3 reads CASSGPGWFEAFF. The CDR3 region has the DNA TGCGCCAGCTCCGGTCCAGGCTGGTTTGAAGCTTTCTTT.

The rearrangement joins TRBV28 to TRBJ1-5; D gene ambiguous. The CDR3 spans 14 residues. The V end was cut by 7 bases, the J end by 0 bases, with 10 bases between. The germline V gene encodes CDR1 MDHEN and CDR2 SYDVKM. CDR3 in DNA: TGTGCCAGCAACCCGGGATCTAGCAATCAGCCCCAGCATTTT. It is translated as CASNPGSSNQPQHF. The full variable domain, in which reference TRBV28 and TRBJ1-5 provide the parts outside the CDR3, is DVKVTQSSRYLVKRTGEKVFLECVQDMDHENMFWYRQDPGLGLRLIYFSYDVKMKEKGDIPEGYSVSREKKERFSLILESASTNQTSMYLCASNPGSSNQPQHFGDGTRLSIL.

The V and J genes are TRBV28 and TRBJ1-6; D unresolved. The CDR3 contains 12 residues. Between the trimmed V and J ends, which lost 8 bases and 7 bases, there was a span of 9 bases. Germline V gene data show CDR1 as MDHEN and CDR2 as SYDVKM. CDR3 region: CASPDGNSPLHF. The CDR3 DNA follows: TGTGCCAGCCCTGACGGGAATTCACCCCTCCACTTT.

This clone was detected a few times. The J gene is TRBJ2-5, the V gene TRBV5-1; 9 bases map to TRBD2. The CDR3 is 16 amino acids. V shed 9 bases, J shed 4 bases, and the junction held 16 bases outside the gene matches. The germline V gene encodes CDR1 SGHRS and CDR2 YFSETQ. Here the CDR3 reads CATKKVREGSRETQYF. The CDR3 DNA reads TGCGCCACCAAGAAGGTGCGGGAGGGGTCTCGAGAGACCCAGTACTTC.

The chain uses TRBV20-1 and TRBJ2-5; the D is unclear. V gave up 6 bases and J gave up 3 bases, with 5 bases separating them. There are 10 residues in the CDR3. Germline loops: CDR1 DFQATT, CDR2 SNEGSKA (reference sequence). The CDR3 sequence is CSAKKETQYF. The CDR3 DNA follows: TGCAGTGCCAAAAAAGAGACCCAGTACTTC.